The clone carrying this TCR beta chain was seen more than once but under ten times. Its antigen is still unknown. This sample was included in a study of human T cells and chemical hapten exposure. The J segment lost 2 bases and the V segment lost 8 bases, leaving 1 base of the junction unmatched. The germline V gene has CDR1 MNHNS and CDR2 SASEGT. This CDR3 comprises 12 residues. Study-wide results and caveats: The number of TCRs above 1 in 1000 frequency did not change after DPC sensitization.

Noted time point: healthy volunteer bleed at 2 weeks. Extraction yielded total RNA from whole blood (unfractionated). Individual cDNA molecules (in the library) carried attached unique molecular identifiers. Per the original data handling: With a range of 23,224 to 690,600, the median per sample was 95,638 TCRs. TCRdb reprocessed the RACE reads via MiXCR and lists one record per CDR3 protein. TCRdb assigned the V and J calls; the authors' analysis was not used. Of more than 70,000 distinct CDR3 sequences detected, roughly 8% appear once; the ten largest clones hold 2.5% to 3%. This chain uses TRBV6-1 with TRBJ2-3; 7 bases are a match to TRBD2. The source material was whole blood. The TCR was taken from a female donor in good health. Some clones in this sample may be carry-over from other donors' samples. The chain's CDR3 is CASLAVTDTQYF. The CDR3 DNA follows: TGTGCCAGCCTAGCGGTCACAGATACGCAGTATTTT.